Many counts were recorded for the clone carrying this TCR beta chain. The entry originates in a study of regulatory T cells in long-lasting Graves disease. CDR1 is SNHLY and CDR2 is FYNNEI in the germline V gene. V shed 8 bases and J shed 2 bases, with 22 bases lying between them. This CDR3 has 17 residues. With iRepertoire HTBI primers and Arm-PCR of CDR3 regions, TCR beta libraries were built. TCRdb redid the calling of the multiplex PCR reads with MiXCR, one entry per CDR3 protein. Counted here are around 460,000 distinct CDR3 sequences, around a fifth occurring once; the ten biggest clones make up around 12%. Time point indicated: persistent/refractory GD, antithyroid drugs over 5 years with positive TRAb. The TCR library was made from RNA extracted from PBMCs.

V gene TRBV2 combines with J gene TRBJ1-5, with a weak D call TRBD1 (6 bases). The source was peripheral blood mononuclear cells (PBMCs), collected when the disease was refractory, from a patient treated with antithyroid drugs. This clonotype originated in a female donor with Graves disease. CDR3 DNA sequence: TGTGCCAGCCAGTCAGGGGATTTGGGGCTCGGCAATCAGCCCCAGCATTTT. This encodes CASQSGDLGLGNQPQHF.